Shown below are 19 T cell receptor beta chains from a single sample sequenced in a study of cytomegalovirus exposure and HLA in healthy donors. A multiplex PCR was run with 60 Vbeta primers and 13 Jbeta primers. Produced via immunoSEQ multiplex PCR; TCRdb's table is partial and in-frame only. The sample holds about 170,000 clones; around 78% are singletons and the top ten take 0.65% to 0.95%. Source material: PBMCs. The receptors shown here come from a female donor in good health and CMV-seronegative.

This clone was observed a handful of times. The chain couples TRBV28 to TRBJ1-5, with TRBD1 as a possible D gene (6 bases). Germline V lookup: CDR1 MDHEN, CDR2 SYDVKM. Between the trimmed V and J ends, which lost 3 bases and 3 bases, there was a span of 12 bases. CDR3 length: 15 amino acids. This CDR3 is CASSFPDRLNQPQHF. The CDR3 coding sequence is TGTGCCAGCAGTTTCCCCGACAGGCTCAATCAGCCCCAGCATTTT.

The genes are TRBV2 and TRBJ2-2, with D possibly TRBD1 on 5 matching bases. Trimming shortened V by 5 bases and J by 6 bases, and 10 bases separated the two germline ends. The germline V gene has CDR1 SNHLY and CDR2 FYNNEI. The CDR3 is 13 residues long. The CDR3 region is CASSQGFSGELFF. For the CDR3, the DNA is TGTGCCAGCAGTCAGGGTTTCTCCGGGGAGCTGTTTTTT.

This sequence joins TRBV5-1 and TRBJ2-4; possible D gene TRBD1, 5 bases. V was cut by 1 base and J by 0 bases, with 11 bases left in between. In germline, CDR1 is SGHRS, CDR2 YFSETQ. The CDR3 loop spans 16 amino acids. CDR3: CASSLNQGIAKNIQYF. CDR3 sequence (DNA): TGCGCCAGCAGCTTGAATCAGGGAATAGCCAAAAACATTCAGTACTTC.

This clone was detected a few times. This chain uses TRBV28 with TRBJ1-2; D gene unclear. The CDR3 length is 10 residues. Looked up from germline, CDR1 is MDHEN and CDR2 is SYDVKM. V shed 5 bases and J shed 8 bases, with 6 bases lying between them. The CDR3 nucleotides read TGTGCCAGCAGTCACAGAGGCTACACCTTC. Translation gives CASSHRGYTF.

The chain joins TRBV6-5 to TRBJ2-1; 10 bases are a match to TRBD1. Germline CDR1 is MNHEY and CDR2 is SVGAGI. The CDR3 loop spans 15 amino acids. V lost 5 bases to trimming and J lost 7 bases; unmatched junction nucleotides: 8. CDR3 DNA: TGTGCCAGCAGTGCCGACAGGGGGCGAGGGAATGAGCAGTTCTTC. This codes for CASSADRGRGNEQFF.

This chain links TRBV10-3 with TRBJ2-1; 12 nucleotides agree with TRBD2. V was clipped by 3 bases and J by 6 bases; unmatched bases: 9. There are 17 residues in the CDR3. The germline gives CDR1 ENHRY, CDR2 SYGVKD. The CDR3 reads CAISDLGLAGRRNEQFF. DNA for the CDR3: TGTGCCATCAGTGACCTCGGACTAGCGGGAAGGCGCAATGAGCAGTTCTTC.

This clone has just one count. The J gene is TRBJ2-5, the V gene TRBV19; 8 bases map to TRBD2. The ends lost 2 bases at V and 4 bases at J; junction bases unmatched: 6. The CDR3 covers 15 residues. Germline loops: CDR1 LNHDA, CDR2 SQIVND (reference sequence). This CDR3 is CASSIYREGRETQYF. CDR3 DNA: TGTGCCAGTAGTATATATCGGGAGGGCCGAGAGACCCAGTACTTC.

V and J are TRBV25-1 and TRBJ1-6; a possible D gene is TRBD1 (5 bases). CDR3 length: 16 residues. The V gene's germline CDR1 is MGHDK and CDR2 SYGVNS. With 0 bases removed from V and 10 bases from J, the gap between germline ends came to 16 bases. In DNA form, the CDR3 reads TGTGCCAGCAGTGAATATTCCGGGCAGGGTAGATCACCCCTCCACTTT. Its translation is CASSEYSGQGRSPLHF.

The chain carries TRBV30 and TRBJ2-2; 7 bases fit TRBD2. The CDR3 contains 14 residues. The germline gives CDR1 GTSNPN, CDR2 SVGIG (reference sequence). V shed 2 bases and J 6 bases; nucleotides not matched to a gene: 6. The CDR3 nucleotides read TGTGCCTGGAGTCGGACTAGTCTTCCCGGGGAGCTGTTTTTT. Its protein is CAWSRTSLPGELFF.

The table lists this clone with a count of one. V usage is TRBV2 and J usage is TRBJ2-3, with TRBD2 matching over 9 bases. CDR3 size: 15 residues. V trimming: 10 bases; J trimming: 4 bases; junction bases outside the gene matches: 12. Germline V gene data show CDR1 as SNHLY and CDR2 as FYNNEI. The chain's CDR3 is CATGRSGSMADTQYF. As DNA, the CDR3 is TGTGCCACCGGACGTAGCGGGAGTATGGCAGATACGCAGTATTTT.

The rearrangement links TRBV5-6 to TRBJ1-3; D is uncertain. CDR3 length: 12 amino acids. Germline-derived CDR1 and CDR2 are SGHDT and YYEEEE. V gave up 5 bases and J gave up 1 base, with 4 bases separating them. CDR3 bases: TGTGCCAGCAGTCAATCTGGAAACACCATATATTTT. Its protein product is CASSQSGNTIYF.

The chain recombines TRBV9 with TRBJ1-2; D gene ambiguous. V was clipped by 4 bases and J by 8 bases, with 15 bases between them. The CDR3 is 13 residues long. Germline CDR1 and CDR2: SGDLS and YYNGEE. In DNA, the CDR3 is TGTGCCAGCAGCTCCCGGACTGAGGGAGGCTACACCTTC. It translates to CASSSRTEGGYTF.

The rearrangement joins TRBV2 to TRBJ2-1; 10 nucleotides line up with TRBD1. J was trimmed by 6 bases and V by 5 bases; bases with no gene match: 4. In germline, CDR1 is SNHLY, CDR2 FYNNEI. The CDR3 totals 14 residues. In nucleotides, the CDR3 is TGTGCCAGCAGTTCCGGGACAGGGGTCAATGAGCAGTTCTTC. It specifies CASSSGTGVNEQFF. Together with reference TRBV2 and TRBJ2-1, the CDR3 gives the full variable domain: EPEVTQTPSHQVTQMGQEVILRCVPISNHLYFYWYRQILGQKVEFLVSFYNNEISEKSEIFDDQFSVERPDGSNFTLKIRSTKLEDSAMYFCASSSGTGVNEQFFGPGTRLTVL.

The chain recombines TRBV5-5 with TRBJ2-7; D is uncertain. CDR1 SGHKS and CDR2 YYEKEE come from the germline V gene (reference sequence). The CDR3 runs to 13 residues. Trimming took off 0 bases at V and 6 bases at J, with 10 bases between the two ends. The CDR3 reads CASSLGGGFEQYF. In nucleotides, the CDR3 is TGTGCCAGCAGCTTGGGCGGCGGCTTCGAGCAGTACTTC.

The V gene is TRBV28, the J gene TRBJ2-7; 9 bases map to TRBD2. With 8 bases clipped from V and 1 base from J, the junction kept 3 bases outside the gene matches. The CDR3 loop spans 13 amino acids. Per the germline V gene, CDR1 is MDHEN and CDR2 is SYDVKM. The CDR3 DNA follows: TGTGCCAGCTCCCTAGCGGGGTCCTACGAGCAGTACTTC. Translating it yields CASSLAGSYEQYF.

This chain joins TRBV10-2 and TRBJ1-1, with no clear D. Germline loops: CDR1 WSHSY, CDR2 SAAADI. V lost 1 base, J lost 5 bases, and 14 bases lay in between. CDR3 length equals 15 residues. The CDR3: CASSEWAGSGTEAFF. CDR3 nucleotides: TGCGCCAGCAGTGAGTGGGCAGGATCGGGGACTGAAGCTTTCTTT.

This chain uses TRBV19 with TRBJ2-4; TRBD2 aligns across 15 bases. The V and J ends lost 8 bases and 16 bases, in that order; junction bases with no gene match: 15. CDR1 is LNHDA, CDR2 SQIVND, per germline (reference sequence). The CDR3 is made up of 15 amino acids. CDR3 sequence: CASRSVGLAGGRTYF. The CDR3 nucleotides are TGTGCCAGTCGGTCCGTGGGACTAGCGGGGGGACGAACATACTTC.

J is TRBJ2-2 and V is TRBV12-5; no definite D call. CDR1 is LGHNT and CDR2 is FRNRAP in the germline V gene. With 1 base removed from V and 5 bases from J, the gap between germline ends came to 14 bases. CDR3 length equals 16 residues. The CDR3 protein is CASGLGRLARTGELFF. CDR3 coding DNA: TGTGCTAGTGGTTTGGGCCGGCTCGCGAGGACCGGGGAGCTGTTTTTT. Filled out from reference TRBV12-5 and TRBJ2-2, the complete variable domain reads DARVTQTPRHKVTEMGQEVTMRCQPILGHNTVFWYRQTMMQGLELLAYFRNRAPLDDSGMPKDRFSAEMPDATLATLKIQPSEPRDSAVYFCASGLGRLARTGELFFGEGSRLTVL.

The CDR3 nucleotides are TGTGCCAGCAGCATCCAAGGACAGGGACTTTCTGGAAACACCATATATTTT. Translation: CASSIQGQGLSGNTIYF. The chain recombines TRBV7-2 with TRBJ1-3, with 8 bases lining up with TRBD1. Germline values: CDR1 SGHTA, CDR2 FQGNSA. CDR3 size: 17 residues. V shed 5 bases, J shed 1 base, and the junction held 10 bases outside the gene matches.